The T cell receptor (beta chain) described here comes from a study of T cell responses to AZD1222 COVID-19 vaccine. The CDR3 runs to 16 residues. Trimming pared 7 bases from V and 3 bases from J, leaving 20 bases between. Germline V gives CDR1 SGHRS, CDR2 YFSETQ. Repertoires were generated with immunoSEQ multiplex PCR, while TCRdb's copy carries only in-frame clones and drops some. This table holds under 95,000 clones, about 92% found once. This clonotype was sampled from an adult in good health. J is TRBJ1-5 and V is TRBV5-1, with D possibly TRBD1 on 5 matching bases. Sequenced here: peripheral blood, sampled on day 0 of AZD1222 vaccination. CDR3 DNA sequence: TGCGCCAGCGTAACGGGGGTAGCAGCCTCCAATCAGCCCCAGCATTTT. Protein: CASVTGVAASNQPQHF.